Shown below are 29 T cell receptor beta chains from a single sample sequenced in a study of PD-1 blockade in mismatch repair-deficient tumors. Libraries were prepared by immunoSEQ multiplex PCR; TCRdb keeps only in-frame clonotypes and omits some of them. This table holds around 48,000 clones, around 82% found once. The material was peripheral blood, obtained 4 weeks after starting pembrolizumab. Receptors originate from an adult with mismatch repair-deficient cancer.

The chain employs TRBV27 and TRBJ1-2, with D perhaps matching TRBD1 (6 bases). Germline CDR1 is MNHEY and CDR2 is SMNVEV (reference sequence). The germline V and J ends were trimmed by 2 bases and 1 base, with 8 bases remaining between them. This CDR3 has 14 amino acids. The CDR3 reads CASSLQGGNYGYTF. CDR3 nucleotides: TGTGCCAGCAGTTTACAAGGGGGTAACTATGGCTACACCTTC.

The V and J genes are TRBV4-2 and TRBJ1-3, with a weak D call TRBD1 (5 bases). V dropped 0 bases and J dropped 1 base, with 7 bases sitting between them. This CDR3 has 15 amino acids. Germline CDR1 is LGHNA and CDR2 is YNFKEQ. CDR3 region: CASSQDGGSGNTIYF. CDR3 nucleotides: TGTGCCAGCAGCCAAGATGGGGGGTCTGGAAACACCATATATTTT.

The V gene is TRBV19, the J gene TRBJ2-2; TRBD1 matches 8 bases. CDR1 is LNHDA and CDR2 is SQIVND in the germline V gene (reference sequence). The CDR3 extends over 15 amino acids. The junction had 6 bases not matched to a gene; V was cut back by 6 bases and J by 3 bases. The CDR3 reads CASRTGTGHTGELFF. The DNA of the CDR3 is TGTGCCAGTAGGACCGGGACAGGTCACACCGGGGAGCTGTTTTTT.

In DNA form, the CDR3 reads TGCGCCAGCAGCTGGCTCGGGGGGGCTGAGCAAACAGAGACCCAGTACTTC. Residues: CASSWLGGAEQTETQYF. The V call is TRBV5-1, the J call TRBJ2-5; 8 bases fit TRBD2. CDR3 length: 17 residues. V shed 3 bases, J shed 4 bases, and the junction held 14 bases outside the gene matches. Germline-derived CDR1 and CDR2 are SGHRS and YFSETQ.

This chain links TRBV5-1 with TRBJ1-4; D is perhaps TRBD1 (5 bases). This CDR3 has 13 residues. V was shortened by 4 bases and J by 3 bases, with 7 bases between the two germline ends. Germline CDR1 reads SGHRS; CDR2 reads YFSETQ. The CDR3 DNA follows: TGCGCCAGCAGCCGGGACCCTAATGAAAAACTGTTTTTT. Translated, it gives CASSRDPNEKLFF.

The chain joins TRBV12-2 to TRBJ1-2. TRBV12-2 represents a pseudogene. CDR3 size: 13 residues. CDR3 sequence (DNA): TGTGCAAGTCGCATGGGACGGATGTCGGGCTACACCTTC. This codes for CASRMGRMSGYTF.

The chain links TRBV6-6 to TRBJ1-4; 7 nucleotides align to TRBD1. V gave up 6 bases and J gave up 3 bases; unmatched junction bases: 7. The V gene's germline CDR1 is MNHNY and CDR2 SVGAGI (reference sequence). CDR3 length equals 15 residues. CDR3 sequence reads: CASRSQGLSNEKLFF. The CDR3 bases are TGTGCCAGCAGATCACAGGGGTTGTCTAATGAAAAACTGTTTTTT.

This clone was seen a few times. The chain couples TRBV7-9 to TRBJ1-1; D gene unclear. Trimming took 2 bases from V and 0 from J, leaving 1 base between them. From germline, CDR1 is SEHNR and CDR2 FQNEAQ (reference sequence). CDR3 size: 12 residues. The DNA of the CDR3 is TGTGCCAGCAGCTTATTGAACACTGAAGCTTTCTTT. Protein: CASSLLNTEAFF.

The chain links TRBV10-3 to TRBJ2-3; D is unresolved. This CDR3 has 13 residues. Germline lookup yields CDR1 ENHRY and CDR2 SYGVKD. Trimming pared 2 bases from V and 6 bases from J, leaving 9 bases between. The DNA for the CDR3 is TGTGCCATCAGTGAGGACCAAGATGATACGCAGTATTTT. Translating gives CAISEDQDDTQYF.

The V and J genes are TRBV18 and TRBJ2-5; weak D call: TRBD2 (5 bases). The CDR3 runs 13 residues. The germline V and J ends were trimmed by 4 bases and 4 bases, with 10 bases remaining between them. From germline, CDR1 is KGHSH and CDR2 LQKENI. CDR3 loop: CASSLHEGETQYF. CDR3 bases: TGTGCCAGCTCACTCCACGAGGGAGAGACCCAGTACTTC.

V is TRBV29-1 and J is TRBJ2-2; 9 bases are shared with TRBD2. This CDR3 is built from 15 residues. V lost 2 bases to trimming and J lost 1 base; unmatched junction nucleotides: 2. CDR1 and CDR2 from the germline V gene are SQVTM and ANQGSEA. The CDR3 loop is CSVESSGRNTGELFF. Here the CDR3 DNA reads TGCAGCGTTGAAAGTAGCGGGAGGAACACCGGGGAGCTGTTTTTT.

The CDR3 DNA follows: TGTGCCAGCAGCCCTAGCGGGAGGCCAGAGACCCAGTACTTC. Translation: CASSPSGRPETQYF. The J gene is TRBJ2-5, the V gene TRBV27; 11 bases fit TRBD2. Germline loops: CDR1 MNHEY, CDR2 SMNVEV (reference sequence). This CDR3 has 14 residues. Trimming cost V 6 bases and J 4 bases; bases outside gene matches: 4.

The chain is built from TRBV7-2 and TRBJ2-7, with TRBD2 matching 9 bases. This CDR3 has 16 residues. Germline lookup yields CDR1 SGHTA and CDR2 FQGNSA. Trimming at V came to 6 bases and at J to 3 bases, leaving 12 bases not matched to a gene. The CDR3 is CTSSRSIGTSNYEQYF. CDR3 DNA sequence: TGTACCAGCAGTCGTTCAATTGGGACTAGCAACTACGAGCAGTACTTC.

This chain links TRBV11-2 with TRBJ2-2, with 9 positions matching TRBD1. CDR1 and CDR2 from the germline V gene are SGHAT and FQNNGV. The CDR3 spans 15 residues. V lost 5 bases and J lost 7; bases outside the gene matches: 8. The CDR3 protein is CASSHTGGTDGELFF. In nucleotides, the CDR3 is TGTGCCAGCAGCCATACAGGGGGCACTGACGGGGAGCTGTTTTTT.

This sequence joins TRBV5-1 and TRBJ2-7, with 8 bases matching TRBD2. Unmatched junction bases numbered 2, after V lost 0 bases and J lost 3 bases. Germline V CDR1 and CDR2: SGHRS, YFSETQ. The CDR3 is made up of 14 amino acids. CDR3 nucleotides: TGCGCCAGCAGCTTGGGTAGCGGGATCTACGAGCAGTACTTC. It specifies CASSLGSGIYEQYF.

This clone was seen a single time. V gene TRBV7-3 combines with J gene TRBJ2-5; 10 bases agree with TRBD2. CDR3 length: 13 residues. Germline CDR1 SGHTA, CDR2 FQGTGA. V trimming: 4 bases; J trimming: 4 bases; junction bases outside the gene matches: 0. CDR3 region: CASSSSGRETQYF. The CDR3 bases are TGTGCCAGCAGCTCTAGCGGGAGAGAGACCCAGTACTTC. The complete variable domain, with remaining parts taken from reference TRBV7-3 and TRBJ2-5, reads GAGVSQTPSNKVTEKGKYVELRCDPISGHTALYWYRQSLGQGPEFLIYFQGTGAADDSGLPNDRFFAVRPEGSVSTLKIQRTERGDSAVYLCASSSSGRETQYFGPGTRLLVL.

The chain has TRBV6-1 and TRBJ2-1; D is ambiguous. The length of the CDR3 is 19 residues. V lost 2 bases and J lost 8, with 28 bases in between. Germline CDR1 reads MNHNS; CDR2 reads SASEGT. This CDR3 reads CASSERIQDLRKTVDEQFF. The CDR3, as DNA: TGTGCCAGCAGTGAAAGGATCCAAGACCTTCGAAAGACGGTGGATGAGCAGTTCTTC.

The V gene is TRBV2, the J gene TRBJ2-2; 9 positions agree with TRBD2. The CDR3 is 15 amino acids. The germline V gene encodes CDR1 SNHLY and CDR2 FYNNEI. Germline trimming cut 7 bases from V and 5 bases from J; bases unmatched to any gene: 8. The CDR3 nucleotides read TGTGCCAGCAAGGGAGGGCTAGCGGGAACCGGGGAGCTGTTTTTT. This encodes CASKGGLAGTGELFF.

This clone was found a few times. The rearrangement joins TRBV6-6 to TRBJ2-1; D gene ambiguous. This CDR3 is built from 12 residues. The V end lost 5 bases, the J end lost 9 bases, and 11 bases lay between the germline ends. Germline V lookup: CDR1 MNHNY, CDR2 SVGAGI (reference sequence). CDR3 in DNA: TGTGCCAGCAGTCCCGACATCGGTGAGCAGTTCTTC. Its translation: CASSPDIGEQFF.

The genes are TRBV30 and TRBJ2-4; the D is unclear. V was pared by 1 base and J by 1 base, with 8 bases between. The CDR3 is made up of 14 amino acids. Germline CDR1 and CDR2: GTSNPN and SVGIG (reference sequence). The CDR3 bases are TGTGCCTGGAGTGGAGGATCCGCCAAAAACATTCAGTACTTC. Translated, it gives CAWSGGSAKNIQYF.

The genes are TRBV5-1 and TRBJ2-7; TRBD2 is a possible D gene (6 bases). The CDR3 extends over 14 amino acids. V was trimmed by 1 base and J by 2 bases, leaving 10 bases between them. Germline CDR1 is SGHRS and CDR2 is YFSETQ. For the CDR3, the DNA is TGCGCCAGCAGCTTGATCGGAGGGGCCTACGAGCAGTACTTC. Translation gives CASSLIGGAYEQYF.

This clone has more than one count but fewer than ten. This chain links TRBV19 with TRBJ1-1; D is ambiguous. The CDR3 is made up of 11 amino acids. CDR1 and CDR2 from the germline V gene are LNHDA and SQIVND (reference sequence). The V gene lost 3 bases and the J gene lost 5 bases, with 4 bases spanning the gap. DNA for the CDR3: TGTGCCAGTAGTATGTCGACTGAAGCTTTCTTT. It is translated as CASSMSTEAFF.

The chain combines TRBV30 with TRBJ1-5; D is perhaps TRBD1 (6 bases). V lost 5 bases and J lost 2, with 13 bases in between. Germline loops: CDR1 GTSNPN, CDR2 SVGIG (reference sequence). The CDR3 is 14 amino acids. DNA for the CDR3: TGTGCCTGGGACCAAGACAGGCGCAATCAGCCCCAGCATTTT. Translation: CAWDQDRRNQPQHF.

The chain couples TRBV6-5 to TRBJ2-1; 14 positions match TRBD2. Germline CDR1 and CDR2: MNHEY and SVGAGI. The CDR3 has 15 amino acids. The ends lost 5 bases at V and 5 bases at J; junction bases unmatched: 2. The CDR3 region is CASSRGLAGDNEQFF. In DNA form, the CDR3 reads TGTGCCAGCAGTAGGGGACTAGCGGGAGACAATGAGCAGTTCTTC.

The CDR3 coding sequence is TGTGCCAGCCGGGACAGGGGATATGACACTGAAGCTTTCTTT. This gives the protein CASRDRGYDTEAFF. The chain recombines TRBV19 with TRBJ1-1; 10 positions match TRBD1. V was pared by 9 bases and J by 3 bases, with 7 bases of the junction left unmatched. Germline assignment: CDR1 LNHDA and CDR2 SQIVND (reference sequence). The CDR3 is 14 residues long.

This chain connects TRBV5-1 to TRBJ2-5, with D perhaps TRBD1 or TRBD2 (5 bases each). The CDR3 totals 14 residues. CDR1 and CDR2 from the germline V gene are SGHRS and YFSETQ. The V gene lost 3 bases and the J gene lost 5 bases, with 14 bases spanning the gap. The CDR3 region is CASSSGGGRETQYF. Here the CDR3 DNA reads TGCGCCAGCAGCTCGGGTGGGGGTCGGGAGACCCAGTACTTC.

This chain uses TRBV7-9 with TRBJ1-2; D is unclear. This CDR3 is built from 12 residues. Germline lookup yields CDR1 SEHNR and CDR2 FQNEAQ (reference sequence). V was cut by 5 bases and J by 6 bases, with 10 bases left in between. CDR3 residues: CASSNPKDGYTF. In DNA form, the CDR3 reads TGTGCCAGCAGCAACCCCAAGGATGGCTACACCTTC.

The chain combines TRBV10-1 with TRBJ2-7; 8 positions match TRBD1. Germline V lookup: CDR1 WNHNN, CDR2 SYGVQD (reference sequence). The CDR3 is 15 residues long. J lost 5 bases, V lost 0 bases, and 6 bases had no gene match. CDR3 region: CASSESRGRLHEQYF. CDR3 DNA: TGCGCCAGCAGTGAGTCCAGGGGGCGGTTGCACGAGCAGTACTTC.

The CDR3 region has the DNA TGTGCCAGCACAGACAGGGCACTCTCCTACGAGCAGTACTTC. Translation gives CASTDRALSYEQYF. V and J are TRBV6-1 and TRBJ2-7; 7 positions match TRBD1. This CDR3 has 14 residues. Germline-derived CDR1 and CDR2 are MNHNS and SASEGT. The V segment lost 7 bases and the J segment 0 bases; nucleotides outside the gene matches: 6.